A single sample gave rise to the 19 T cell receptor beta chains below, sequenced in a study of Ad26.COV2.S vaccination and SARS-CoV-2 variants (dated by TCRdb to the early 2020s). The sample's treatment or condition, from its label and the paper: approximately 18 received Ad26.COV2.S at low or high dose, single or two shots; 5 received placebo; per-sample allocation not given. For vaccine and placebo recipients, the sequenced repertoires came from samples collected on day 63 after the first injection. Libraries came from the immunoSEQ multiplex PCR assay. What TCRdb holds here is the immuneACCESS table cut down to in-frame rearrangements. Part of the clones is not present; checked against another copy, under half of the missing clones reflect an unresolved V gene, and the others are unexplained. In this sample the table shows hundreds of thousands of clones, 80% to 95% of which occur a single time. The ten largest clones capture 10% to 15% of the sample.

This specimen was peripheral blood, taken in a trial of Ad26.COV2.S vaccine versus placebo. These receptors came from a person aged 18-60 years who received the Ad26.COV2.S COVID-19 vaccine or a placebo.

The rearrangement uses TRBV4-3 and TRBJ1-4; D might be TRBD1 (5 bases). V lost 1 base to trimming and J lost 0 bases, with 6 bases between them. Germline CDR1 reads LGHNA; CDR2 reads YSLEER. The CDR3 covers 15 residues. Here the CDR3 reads CASSQGQSTNEKLFF. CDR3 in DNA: TGCGCCAGCAGCCAAGGACAGTCAACTAATGAAAAACTGTTTTTT.

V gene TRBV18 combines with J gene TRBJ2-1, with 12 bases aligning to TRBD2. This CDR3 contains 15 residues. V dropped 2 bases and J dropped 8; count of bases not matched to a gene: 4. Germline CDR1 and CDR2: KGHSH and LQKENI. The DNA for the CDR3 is TGTGCCAGCTCACCAACTAGCGGGAGGTTCCATGAGCAGTTCTTC. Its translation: CASSPTSGRFHEQFF.

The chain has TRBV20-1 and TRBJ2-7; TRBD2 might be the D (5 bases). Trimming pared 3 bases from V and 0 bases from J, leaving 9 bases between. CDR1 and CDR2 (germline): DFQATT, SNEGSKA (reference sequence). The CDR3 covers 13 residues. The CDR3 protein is CSASRGSSYEQYF. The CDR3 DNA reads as TGCAGTGCTAGTCGTGGGAGCTCCTACGAGCAGTACTTC.

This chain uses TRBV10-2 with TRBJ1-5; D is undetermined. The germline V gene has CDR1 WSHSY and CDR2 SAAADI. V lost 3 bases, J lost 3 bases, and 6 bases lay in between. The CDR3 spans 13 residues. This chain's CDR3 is CASSDGLNQPQHF. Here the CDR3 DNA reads TGCGCCAGCAGTGACGGGCTCAATCAGCCCCAGCATTTT.

CDR3 sequence reads: CASSLVSGPGNTIYF. DNA of the CDR3: TGTGCCAGCAGCTTAGTTTCTGGTCCTGGAAACACCATATATTTT. The chain links TRBV7-2 to TRBJ1-3; D is uncertain. Germline CDR1 SGHTA, CDR2 FQGNSA. The V end lost 1 base, the J end lost 2 bases, and 9 bases lay between the germline ends. This CDR3 comprises 15 residues.

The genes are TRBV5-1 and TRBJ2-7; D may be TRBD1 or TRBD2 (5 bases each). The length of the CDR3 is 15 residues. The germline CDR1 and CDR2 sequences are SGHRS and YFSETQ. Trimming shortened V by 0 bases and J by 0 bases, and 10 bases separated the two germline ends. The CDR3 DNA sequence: TGCGCCAGCAGCTTGGGAGGGGACGGCTCCTACGAGCAGTACTTC. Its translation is CASSLGGDGSYEQYF.

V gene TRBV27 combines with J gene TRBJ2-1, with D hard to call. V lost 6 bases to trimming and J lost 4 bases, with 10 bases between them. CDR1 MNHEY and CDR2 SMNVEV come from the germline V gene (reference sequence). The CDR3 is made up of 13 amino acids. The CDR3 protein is CASSFDGYNEQFF. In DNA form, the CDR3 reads TGTGCCAGCAGCTTCGACGGATACAATGAGCAGTTCTTC.

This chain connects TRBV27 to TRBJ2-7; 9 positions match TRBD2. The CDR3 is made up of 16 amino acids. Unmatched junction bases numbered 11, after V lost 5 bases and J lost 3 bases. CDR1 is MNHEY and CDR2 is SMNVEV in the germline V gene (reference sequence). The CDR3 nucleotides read TGTGCCAGCAGTCCAACATTGGGACTAGCAATCTACGAGCAGTACTTC. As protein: CASSPTLGLAIYEQYF.

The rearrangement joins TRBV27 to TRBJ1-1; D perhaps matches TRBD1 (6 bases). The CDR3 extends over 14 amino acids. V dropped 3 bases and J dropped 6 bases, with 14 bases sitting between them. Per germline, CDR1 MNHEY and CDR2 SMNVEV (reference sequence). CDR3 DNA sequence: TGTGCCAGCAGTTTGACAGGTGCTGGATCTGAAGCTTTCTTT. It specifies CASSLTGAGSEAFF.

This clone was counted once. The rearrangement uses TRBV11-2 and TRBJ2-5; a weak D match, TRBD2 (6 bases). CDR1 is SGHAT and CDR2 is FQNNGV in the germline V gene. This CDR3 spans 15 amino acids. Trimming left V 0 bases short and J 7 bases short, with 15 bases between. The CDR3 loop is CASSLDPGTLGTQYF. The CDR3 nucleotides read TGTGCCAGCAGCTTAGATCCAGGGACTCTCGGGACCCAGTACTTC.

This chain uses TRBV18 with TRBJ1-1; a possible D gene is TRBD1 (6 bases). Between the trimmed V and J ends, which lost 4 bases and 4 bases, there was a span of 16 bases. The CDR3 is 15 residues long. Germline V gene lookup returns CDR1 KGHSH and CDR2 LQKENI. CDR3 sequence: CASSLIEGDGTEAFF. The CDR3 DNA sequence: TGTGCCAGCTCACTCATAGAGGGGGATGGCACTGAAGCTTTCTTT.

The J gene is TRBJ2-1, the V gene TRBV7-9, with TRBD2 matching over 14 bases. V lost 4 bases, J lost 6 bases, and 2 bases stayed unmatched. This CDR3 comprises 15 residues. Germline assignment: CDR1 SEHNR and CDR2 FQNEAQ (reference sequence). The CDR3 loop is CASSSGLAGVNEQFF. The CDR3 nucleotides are TGTGCCAGCAGCTCGGGACTAGCGGGAGTCAATGAGCAGTTCTTC.

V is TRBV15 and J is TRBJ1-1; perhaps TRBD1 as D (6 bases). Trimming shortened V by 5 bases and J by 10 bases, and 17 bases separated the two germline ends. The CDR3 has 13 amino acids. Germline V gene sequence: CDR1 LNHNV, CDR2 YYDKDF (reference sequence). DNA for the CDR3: TGTGCCACCAGCCGCCGACAGGCCGGGCCAGCTTTCTTT. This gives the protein CATSRRQAGPAFF.

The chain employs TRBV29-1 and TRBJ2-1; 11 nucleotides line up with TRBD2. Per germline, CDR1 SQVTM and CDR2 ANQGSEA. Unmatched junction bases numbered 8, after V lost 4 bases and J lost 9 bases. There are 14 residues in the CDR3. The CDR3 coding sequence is TGCAGCGTTGTTCGGCTAGCGGGAGGAGGTGAGCAGTTCTTC. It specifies CSVVRLAGGGEQFF.

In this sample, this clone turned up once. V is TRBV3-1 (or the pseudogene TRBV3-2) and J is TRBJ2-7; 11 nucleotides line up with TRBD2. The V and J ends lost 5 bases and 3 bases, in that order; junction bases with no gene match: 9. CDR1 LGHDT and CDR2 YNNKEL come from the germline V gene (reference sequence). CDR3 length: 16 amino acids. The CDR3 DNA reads TGTGCCAGCAGCGGATTTCGACTAGCGGGGCTCTACGAGCAGTACTTC. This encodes CASSGFRLAGLYEQYF.

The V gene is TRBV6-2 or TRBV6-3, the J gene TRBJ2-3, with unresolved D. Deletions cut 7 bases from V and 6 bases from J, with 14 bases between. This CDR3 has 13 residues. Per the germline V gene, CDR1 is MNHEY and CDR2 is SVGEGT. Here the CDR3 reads CASTPTVDDTQYF. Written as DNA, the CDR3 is TGTGCCAGCACCCCCACGGTGGACGATACGCAGTATTTT.

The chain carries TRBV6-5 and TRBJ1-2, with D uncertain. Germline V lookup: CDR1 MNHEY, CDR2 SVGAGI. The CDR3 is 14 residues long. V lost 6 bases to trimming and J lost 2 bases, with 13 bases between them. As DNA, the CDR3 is TGTGCCAGCAGATCCCCGGGTGGGAACTATGGCTACACCTTC. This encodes CASRSPGGNYGYTF.

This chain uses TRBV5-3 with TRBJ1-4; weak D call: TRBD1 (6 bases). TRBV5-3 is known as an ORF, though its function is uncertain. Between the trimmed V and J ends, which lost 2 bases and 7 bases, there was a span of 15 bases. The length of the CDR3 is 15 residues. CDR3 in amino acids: CARSFGQSEFEKLFF. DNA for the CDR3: TGTGCCAGAAGCTTCGGACAGAGTGAATTTGAAAAACTGTTTTTT.

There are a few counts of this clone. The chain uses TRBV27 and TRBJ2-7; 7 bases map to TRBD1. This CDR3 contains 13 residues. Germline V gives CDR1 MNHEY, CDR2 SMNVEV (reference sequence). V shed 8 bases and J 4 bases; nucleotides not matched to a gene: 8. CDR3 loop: CASSQGRLYEQYF. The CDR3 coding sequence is TGTGCCAGCTCACAGGGGCGACTTTACGAGCAGTACTTC.